These 9 T cell receptor beta chains originate from one sample sequenced in a study of cytomegalovirus exposure and HLA in healthy donors. With 60 Vbeta and 13 Jbeta primers, the PCR was carried out. Method: immunoSEQ multiplex PCR; TCRdb's copy keeps in-frame clones and lacks some. Here the sample spans about 200,000 clones, less than 80% being singletons. Specimen: PBMCs. The receptor source for this set is a woman in her twenties or thirties in good health and CMV-seropositive.

The V call is TRBV7-9, the J call TRBJ1-2; 7 bases are shared with TRBD1. Per the germline V gene, CDR1 is SEHNR and CDR2 is FQNEAQ (reference sequence). CDR3 length: 13 residues. CDR3 sequence (DNA): TGTTCGACCAAGCGAGGACAGGATCATGGCTACACCTTC. This sequence encodes CSTKRGQDHGYTF.

This chain links TRBV7-6 with TRBJ1-1; D not certain. V was shortened by 3 bases and J by 4 bases, with 12 bases between the two germline ends. Per germline, CDR1 SGHVS and CDR2 FNYEAQ. There are 14 residues in the CDR3. The CDR3 protein is CASSFSEGATEAFF. The CDR3 region has the DNA TGTGCCAGCAGCTTTTCTGAGGGTGCCACTGAAGCTTTCTTT.

The chain couples TRBV5-4 to TRBJ2-7, with D maybe TRBD1 (6 bases). The CDR3 has 14 amino acids. Trimming took off 0 bases at V and 0 bases at J, with 7 bases between the two ends. Germline values: CDR1 SGHNT, CDR2 YYREEE (reference sequence). The CDR3 coding sequence is TGTGCCAGCAGCTTGGTGGGGGCCTCCTACGAGCAGTACTTC. The encoded protein is CASSLVGASYEQYF.

The chain combines TRBV29-1 with TRBJ1-1, with a weak D call TRBD1 (6 bases). This CDR3 spans 13 amino acids. Germline V gene sequence: CDR1 SQVTM, CDR2 ANQGSEA. Trimming stripped 5 bases from V and 0 bases from J, with 10 bases between. The chain's CDR3 is CSVLEGVNTEAFF. DNA for the CDR3: TGCAGCGTTCTTGAGGGGGTGAACACTGAAGCTTTCTTT.

This clone was seen a few times. This rearrangement joins TRBV9 to TRBJ1-2, with D uncertain. This CDR3 has 13 amino acids. Deletions cut 5 bases from V and 2 bases from J, with 10 bases between. Germline lookup yields CDR1 SGDLS and CDR2 YYNGEE. The CDR3 loop is CASRGLANYGYTF. The CDR3 DNA sequence: TGTGCCAGCAGGGGCCTGGCCAACTATGGCTACACCTTC. Full variable domain (rest looked up from reference TRBV9 and TRBJ1-2): DSGVTQTPKHLITATGQRVTLRCSPRSGDLSVYWYQQSLDQGLQFLIQYYNGEERAKGNILERFSAQQFPDLHSELNLSSLELGDSALYFCASRGLANYGYTFGSGTRLTVV.

The V call is TRBV7-2, the J call TRBJ2-5, with 12 nucleotides matching TRBD2. Germline V lookup: CDR1 SGHTA, CDR2 FQGNSA. V was clipped by 5 bases and J by 3 bases; unmatched bases: 4. The CDR3 runs to 15 residues. CDR3 DNA sequence: TGTGCCAGCAGCAGCCGACTAGCGGGAGAAGAGACCCAGTACTTC. Translating it yields CASSSRLAGEETQYF.

The V and J genes are TRBV29-1 and TRBJ2-7; possible D gene TRBD1, 5 bases. In germline, CDR1 is SQVTM, CDR2 ANQGSEA. This CDR3 contains 11 residues. V gave up 4 bases and J gave up 6 bases, with 10 bases separating them. The CDR3 loop reads CSVGWGSEQYF. Written as DNA, the CDR3 is TGCAGCGTTGGTTGGGGCTCCGAGCAGTACTTC.

This chain connects TRBV30 to TRBJ2-7, with 11 bases identical to TRBD1. V shed 6 bases and J 6 bases; nucleotides not matched to a gene: 7. The CDR3 spans 13 residues. Germline V gene sequence: CDR1 GTSNPN, CDR2 SVGIG (reference sequence). The DNA for the CDR3 is TGTGCCTGTTGGGGGACAGGGGGTTTCGAGCAGTACTTC. Translated, it gives CACWGTGGFEQYF.

The chain links TRBV4-3 to TRBJ1-2; D is unresolved. Trimming pared 0 bases from V and 3 bases from J, leaving 8 bases between. Germline CDR1 is LGHNA and CDR2 is YSLEER. This CDR3 region has 14 residues. CDR3 DNA: TGCGCCAGCAGCCAAGACGGGTCTTACTATGGCTACACCTTC. Translated: CASSQDGSYYGYTF.